These 32 T cell receptor beta chains were all obtained from the same sample, sequenced in a study of T cells in localized non-small cell lung cancer. Assay: immunoSEQ multiplex PCR; the TCRdb copy retains only in-frame clones and omits some. The table has tens of thousands of clones, just under 85% seen once. This specimen was peripheral blood, taken before any cancer treatment. These receptors originate from a female donor older than 55 with stage I lung adenocarcinoma.

The rearrangement joins TRBV11-2 to TRBJ2-1, with D perhaps matching TRBD2 (5 bases). CDR1 SGHAT and CDR2 FQNNGV come from the germline V gene. V lost 5 bases and J lost 6, with 11 bases in between. The CDR3 length is 13 residues. CDR3 in DNA: TGTGCCAGCAGCCCCCCCGGGATCAATGAGCAGTTCTTC. Translated: CASSPPGINEQFF.

The chain's CDR3 is CASSIRRTGGNYGYTF. The CDR3 nucleotides read TGTGCCAGCAGCATCCGTAGGACAGGGGGGAACTATGGCTACACCTTC. This chain connects TRBV5-6 to TRBJ1-2, with 10 bases identical to TRBD1. This CDR3 is 16 amino acids long. Germline CDR1 SGHDT, CDR2 YYEEEE. J lost 2 bases, V lost 4 bases, and 8 bases had no gene match.

V usage is TRBV5-4 and J usage is TRBJ2-2, with D possibly matching TRBD2 (6 bases). V lost 4 bases, J lost 0 bases, and 13 bases lay in between. The CDR3 is 16 amino acids. Germline V gene lookup returns CDR1 SGHNT and CDR2 YYREEE (reference sequence). CDR3 sequence (DNA): TGTGCCAGCAGCCGACCCCTAGCGCCGAACACCGGGGAGCTGTTTTTT. Its translation is CASSRPLAPNTGELFF. Combining the CDR3 with reference TRBV5-4 and TRBJ2-2 gives the whole variable domain ETGVTQSPTHLIKTRGQQVTLRCSSQSGHNTVSWYQQALGQGPQFIFQYYREEENGRGNFPPRFSGLQFPNYSSELNVNALELDDSALYLCASSRPLAPNTGELFFGEGSRLTVL.

This clone has a single count. The chain uses TRBV30 and TRBJ1-2; D is unresolved. The CDR3 has 14 amino acids. The germline V gene encodes CDR1 GTSNPN and CDR2 SVGIG (reference sequence). The ends were cut back, 0 bases at V and 0 bases at J, with 8 bases in the middle. CDR3 bases: TGTGCCTGGAGTGTAAACAGAGCTAACTATGGCTACACCTTC. Its protein product is CAWSVNRANYGYTF.

The chain carries TRBV19 and TRBJ1-3; D is perhaps TRBD1 (6 bases). The ends were cut back, 4 bases at V and 0 bases at J, with 13 bases in the middle. The germline V gene has CDR1 LNHDA and CDR2 SQIVND (reference sequence). The CDR3 spans 16 residues. The CDR3 bases are TGTGCCAGTAGTAGGGACACCCAAAACTCTGGAAACACCATATATTTT. It codes for CASSRDTQNSGNTIYF.

Only one count was recorded for this clone. This chain uses TRBV6-6 with TRBJ1-2; no definite D call. V dropped 7 bases and J dropped 6 bases, with 12 bases sitting between them. CDR1 and CDR2 from the germline V gene are MNHNY and SVGAGI (reference sequence). This CDR3 is 12 amino acids long. The CDR3 loop reads CASNLQGNGYTF. In DNA form, the CDR3 reads TGTGCCAGCAATTTACAAGGGAATGGCTACACCTTC.

This clone has only one observation. The chain combines TRBV18 with TRBJ1-1; D gene unclear. Trimming left V 0 bases short and J 1 base short, with 9 bases between. CDR1 and CDR2 (germline): KGHSH, LQKENI. The CDR3 covers 15 residues. Here the CDR3 reads CASSPPPRSNTEAFF. The CDR3 region has the DNA TGTGCCAGCTCACCACCGCCGCGGTCGAACACTGAAGCTTTCTTT.

J is TRBJ1-5 and V is TRBV18; D not certain. Germline assignment: CDR1 KGHSH and CDR2 LQKENI. With 6 bases removed from V and 0 bases from J, the gap between germline ends came to 12 bases. The CDR3 has 15 residues. CDR3 in DNA: TGTGCCAGCTCCCGTTATCCTGATAGCAATCAGCCCCAGCATTTT. It specifies CASSRYPDSNQPQHF.

The chain has TRBV7-3 and TRBJ2-1; no clear D gene. V gave up 5 bases and J gave up 5 bases, with 10 bases separating them. CDR1 is SGHTA, CDR2 FQGTGA, per germline. This CDR3 has 13 amino acids. The CDR3 protein is CASSPRVHNEQFF. The CDR3 DNA reads TGTGCCAGCAGCCCTCGGGTCCACAATGAGCAGTTCTTC. Full variable domain (rest looked up from reference TRBV7-3 and TRBJ2-1): GAGVSQTPSNKVTEKGKYVELRCDPISGHTALYWYRQSLGQGPEFLIYFQGTGAADDSGLPNDRFFAVRPEGSVSTLKIQRTERGDSAVYLCASSPRVHNEQFFGPGTRLTVL.

The rearrangement joins TRBV6-1 to TRBJ1-2; TRBD1 might be the D (5 bases). The CDR3 has 15 amino acids. The germline gives CDR1 MNHNS, CDR2 SASEGT. Trimming shortened V by 4 bases and J by 1 base, and 13 bases separated the two germline ends. CDR3 protein: CASSGRDAFNYGYTF. The CDR3 DNA follows: TGTGCCAGCAGTGGCCGGGACGCCTTTAACTATGGCTACACCTTC.

The rearrangement uses TRBV5-4 and TRBJ1-4; TRBD1 aligns across 9 bases. Germline V gene lookup returns CDR1 SGHNT and CDR2 YYREEE (reference sequence). CDR3 length: 15 amino acids. V gave up 4 bases and J gave up 7 bases; unmatched junction bases: 8. The CDR3 reads CASSRGQGEGEKLFF. CDR3 DNA: TGTGCCAGCAGCCGGGGACAGGGTGAGGGTGAAAAACTGTTTTTT.

The V and J genes are TRBV6-6 and TRBJ2-1; D perhaps matches TRBD2 (6 bases). Germline V gene sequence: CDR1 MNHNY, CDR2 SVGAGI (reference sequence). This CDR3 is 14 amino acids long. V gave up 0 bases and J gave up 7 bases, with 10 bases separating them. The CDR3 loop is CASSYSAGGNEQFF. CDR3 sequence (DNA): TGTGCCAGCAGTTACTCGGCAGGAGGGAATGAGCAGTTCTTC.

CDR3 loop: CASSGGTRETQYF. The CDR3 bases are TGTGCCAGCAGTGGGGGGACCCGAGAGACCCAGTACTTC. This chain connects TRBV28 to TRBJ2-5; TRBD2 is a possible D gene (6 bases). Per the germline V gene, CDR1 is MDHEN and CDR2 is SYDVKM. The CDR3 has 13 residues. The ends were cut back, 5 bases at V and 4 bases at J, with 11 bases in the middle.

This rearrangement joins TRBV7-2 to TRBJ2-1, with 9 positions matching TRBD1. Germline V gives CDR1 SGHTA, CDR2 FQGNSA. CDR3 length equals 13 residues. J was trimmed by 12 bases and V by 2 bases; bases with no gene match: 5. DNA of the CDR3: TGTGCCAGCAGCTTAAGGGACAGGGCAACGCAGTTCTTC. Translation: CASSLRDRATQFF. Full variable domain (outside the CDR3, taken from reference TRBV7-2 and TRBJ2-1): GAGVSQSPSNKVTEKGKDVELRCDPISGHTALYWYRQSLGQGLEFLIYFQGNSAPDKSGLPSDRFSAERTGGSVSTLTIQRTQQEDSAVYLCASSLRDRATQFFGPGTRLTVL.

The V call is TRBV19, the J call TRBJ1-2; no definite D call. There are 13 residues in the CDR3. Germline CDR1 is LNHDA and CDR2 is SQIVND (reference sequence). V lost 8 bases to trimming and J lost 0 bases, with 10 bases between them. The CDR3 loop is CASQGFTNYGYTF. CDR3 in DNA: TGTGCCAGTCAAGGATTCACTAACTATGGCTACACCTTC.

The chain uses TRBV5-4 and TRBJ1-2; the D is unclear. Trimming took off 2 bases at V and 2 bases at J, with 13 bases between the two ends. The germline V gene encodes CDR1 SGHNT and CDR2 YYREEE (reference sequence). The CDR3 has 15 amino acids. This CDR3 is CASSFTPRPNYGYTF. The DNA of the CDR3 is TGTGCCAGCAGCTTTACCCCCCGACCCAACTATGGCTACACCTTC.

The CDR3 region has the DNA TGTGCCAGTCAAACGGGGGGGCGAGGCCCTAATGAAAAACTGTTTTTT. It specifies CASQTGGRGPNEKLFF. J is TRBJ1-4 and V is TRBV19; D perhaps matches TRBD1 (6 bases). CDR1 is LNHDA and CDR2 is SQIVND in the germline V gene (reference sequence). CDR3 size: 16 residues. Trimming shortened V by 8 bases and J by 3 bases, and 19 bases separated the two germline ends.

The chain uses TRBV6-1 and TRBJ1-1; D is unclear. This CDR3 is built from 11 residues. V was cut by 8 bases and J by 1 base, with 5 bases left in between. Germline values: CDR1 MNHNS, CDR2 SASEGT. Written as DNA, the CDR3 is TGTGCCAGCTTGAGGAACACTGAAGCTTTCTTT. It translates to CASLRNTEAFF.

This clone has a single count. This rearrangement joins TRBV4-1 to TRBJ2-7; TRBD1 or TRBD2 may be the D gene (5 bases each). CDR1 is MGHRA and CDR2 is YSYEKL in the germline V gene. The V end was cut by 2 bases, the J end by 6 bases, with 17 bases between. The CDR3 is 15 amino acids. The CDR3 nucleotides are TGCGCCAGCAGCCAATTTTCAGGGACCCCCTCCGAGCAGTACTTC. Translated, it gives CASSQFSGTPSEQYF.

The chain uses TRBV15 and TRBJ2-7, with 11 nucleotides matching TRBD1. Germline-derived CDR1 and CDR2 are LNHNV and YYDKDF (reference sequence). CDR3 size: 15 residues. V gave up 0 bases and J gave up 3 bases; unmatched junction bases: 1. The CDR3 sequence: CATSRDGTGGYEQYF. In nucleotides, the CDR3 is TGTGCCACCAGCAGAGACGGGACAGGGGGCTACGAGCAGTACTTC.

This clone was recorded a few times. V usage is TRBV29-1 and J usage is TRBJ1-1, with D unresolved. Germline lookup yields CDR1 SQVTM and CDR2 ANQGSEA. V was cut by 3 bases and J by 1 base, with 3 bases left in between. This CDR3 has 11 residues. The CDR3, as DNA: TGCAGCGTTGAGTCGAACACTGAAGCTTTCTTT. Protein product: CSVESNTEAFF.

V gene TRBV5-1 combines with J gene TRBJ2-2; D remains unclear. Germline V CDR1 and CDR2: SGHRS, YFSETQ. The CDR3 runs to 13 residues. Trimming cost V 5 bases and J 8 bases, with 13 bases left between them. The CDR3 here is CASRTSVQGELFF. As DNA, the CDR3 is TGCGCCAGCAGGACGTCCGTTCAAGGGGAGCTGTTTTTT.

This clone was recorded once. The chain joins TRBV4-1 to TRBJ2-5; 7 positions agree with TRBD2. Germline lookup yields CDR1 MGHRA and CDR2 YSYEKL. The V gene end was trimmed by 2 bases and the J gene end by 5 bases; junction bases not matched to a gene: 14. The CDR3 is made up of 17 amino acids. As DNA, the CDR3 is TGCGCCAGCAGCCAAACGAACCCACCTAGCGGCGGGGAGACCCAGTACTTC. Protein sequence: CASSQTNPPSGGETQYF.

V and J are TRBV6-1 and TRBJ1-1; a weak D match, TRBD1 (5 bases). The CDR3 runs 11 residues. V dropped 8 bases and J dropped 4 bases, with 8 bases sitting between them. CDR1 and CDR2 (germline): MNHNS, SASEGT. The CDR3 reads CASGRGTEAFF. The CDR3 nucleotides read TGTGCCAGCGGGAGGGGCACTGAAGCTTTCTTT.

The genes are TRBV6-5 and TRBJ1-4, with D tentatively TRBD1 (5 bases). Germline V gives CDR1 MNHEY, CDR2 SVGAGI. This CDR3 has 15 amino acids. Deletions cut 5 bases from V and 7 bases from J, with 17 bases between. The chain's CDR3 is CASSVRGASGEKLFF. CDR3 DNA sequence: TGTGCCAGCAGTGTTCGTGGGGCCTCTGGTGAAAAACTGTTTTTT.

This chain uses TRBV5-4 with TRBJ2-2; no clear D. V was clipped by 0 bases and J by 4 bases, with 10 bases between them. Germline V gene lookup returns CDR1 SGHNT and CDR2 YYREEE (reference sequence). This CDR3 has 15 residues. The CDR3 DNA reads as TGTGCCAGCAGCTTGGATGTGGGCTCCACCGGGGAGCTGTTTTTT. Residues: CASSLDVGSTGELFF.

The CDR3 nucleotides read TGTGCCAGTAGTATTAGAGGGCAGCGAGGCTCGGATCAGCCCCAGCATTTT. Its translation is CASSIRGQRGSDQPQHF. The chain is built from TRBV19 and TRBJ1-5, with unresolved D. Looked up from germline, CDR1 is LNHDA and CDR2 is SQIVND (reference sequence). The CDR3 consists of 17 residues. Trimming removed 3 bases at V and 5 bases at J, with 20 bases between.

A note on this clone: At one end the junction does not follow the germline gene, possibly because of a read error. The chain uses TRBV7-7 and TRBJ2-5; D is perhaps TRBD1 (6 bases). This CDR3 region has 14 residues. Germline CDR1 reads SSHAT; CDR2 reads FNYEAQ (reference sequence). The CDR3 region has the DNA TGTGCTAGCAGCTCCGGGACATTCGGTGAGACCCAGTACTTC. Protein sequence: CASSSGTFGETQYF.

V and J are TRBV5-1 and TRBJ1-2, with TRBD1 matching 10 bases. The ends lost 0 bases at V and 5 bases at J; junction bases unmatched: 10. The germline V gene encodes CDR1 SGHRS and CDR2 YFSETQ. The CDR3 covers 17 residues. The CDR3 spells CASSLAPNGQGGYGYTF. CDR3 DNA: TGCGCCAGCAGCTTGGCCCCTAATGGACAGGGGGGTTATGGCTACACCTTC. The full variable domain, completed using reference TRBV5-1 and TRBJ1-2, is KAGVTQTPRYLIKTRGQQVTLSCSPISGHRSVSWYQQTPGQGLQFLFEYFSETQRNKGNFPGRFSGRQFSNSRSEMNVSTLELGDSALYLCASSLAPNGQGGYGYTFGSGTRLTVV.

The CDR3 reads CASSLDRGGNTEAFF. Here the CDR3 DNA reads TGCGCCAGCAGCTTGGATCGGGGGGGCAACACTGAAGCTTTCTTT. The rearrangement joins TRBV5-1 to TRBJ1-1; maybe TRBD1 (6 bases). Germline CDR1 reads SGHRS; CDR2 reads YFSETQ. This CDR3 is built from 15 residues. Trimming cost V 0 bases and J 2 bases, with 11 bases left between them.

The chain links TRBV27 to TRBJ1-2; tentatively, D is TRBD1 (5 bases). The CDR3 totals 13 residues. CDR1 is MNHEY and CDR2 is SMNVEV in the germline V gene (reference sequence). V was trimmed by 8 bases and J by 8 bases, leaving 18 bases between them. CDR3: CASRPFRGDGYTF. The DNA of the CDR3 is TGTGCCAGCCGACCTTTCCGCGGGGACGGCTACACCTTC.

This clone was observed once. The rearrangement joins TRBV2 to TRBJ1-2, with 11 bases fitting TRBD1. J lost 6 bases, V lost 6 bases, and 9 bases had no gene match. The CDR3 loop spans 15 amino acids. CDR1 is SNHLY and CDR2 is FYNNEI in the germline V gene. In nucleotides, the CDR3 is TGTGCCAGCAGAGAGGACAGGGGGCGTTTTAATGGCTACACCTTC. It yields the protein CASREDRGRFNGYTF.